The 30 T cell receptor beta chains given below trace back to one sample, sequenced in a study of PD-L1 blockade in urothelial cancer. Time point defined: peripheral blood 6 weeks after treatment start. The assay was immunoSEQ multiplex PCR, and TCRdb's table has in-frame clones only and misses some. The table shows 46,000 or so clones, with 70% to 90% occurring only once. The sequences come from PBMCs, collected around atezolizumab (anti-PD-L1) treatment. The receptor source for this set is a man aged 55 to 69 with urothelial cancer.

V is TRBV5-4 and J is TRBJ2-5; 9 bases are a match to TRBD2. The germline gives CDR1 SGHNT, CDR2 YYREEE (reference sequence). V lost 0 bases and J lost 5; bases outside the gene matches: 5. The CDR3 consists of 15 residues. The CDR3 loop reads CASSLGGLARETQYF. The CDR3 nucleotides read TGTGCCAGCAGCTTGGGGGGACTAGCAAGGGAGACCCAGTACTTC.

The chain employs TRBV30 and TRBJ1-6; TRBD1 aligns across 9 bases. With 2 bases clipped from V and 9 bases from J, the junction kept 5 bases outside the gene matches. The CDR3 is made up of 14 amino acids. Germline CDR1 is GTSNPN and CDR2 is SVGIG (reference sequence). DNA for the CDR3: TGTGCCTGGAGTTACCAGACAGGGGGTTCACCCCTCCACTTT. This translates into CAWSYQTGGSPLHF.

V is TRBV9 and J is TRBJ1-2, with TRBD1 identical over 8 bases. J lost 8 bases, V lost 1 base, and 4 bases had no gene match. The CDR3 extends over 13 amino acids. CDR1 is SGDLS, CDR2 YYNGEE, per germline. The CDR3 bases are TGTGCCAGCAGCGTAAGGACAGGGAACGGCTACACCTTC. Amino acid sequence: CASSVRTGNGYTF.

The chain links TRBV9 to TRBJ2-1, with D perhaps TRBD2 (6 bases). The V end was cut by 1 base, the J end by 3 bases, with 17 bases between. Germline V gene lookup returns CDR1 SGDLS and CDR2 YYNGEE. This CDR3 is 17 amino acids long. The CDR3 is CASSVSVGAGIYNEQFF. The CDR3 bases are TGTGCCAGCAGCGTATCCGTCGGAGCGGGTATCTACAATGAGCAGTTCTTC. The variable domain in full, with the rest retrieved from reference TRBV9 and TRBJ2-1, is DSGVTQTPKHLITATGQRVTLRCSPRSGDLSVYWYQQSLDQGLQFLIQYYNGEERAKGNILERFSAQQFPDLHSELNLSSLELGDSALYFCASSVSVGAGIYNEQFFGPGTRLTVL.

V is TRBV18 and J is TRBJ2-2; possibly TRBD1 for D (5 bases). This CDR3 contains 14 residues. V was clipped by 3 bases and J by 5 bases, with 10 bases between them. Per the germline V gene, CDR1 is KGHSH and CDR2 is LQKENI. The DNA of the CDR3 is TGTGCCAGCTCACCCGGACAAGAGACCGGGGAGCTGTTTTTT. It codes for CASSPGQETGELFF.

The chain combines TRBV11-3 with TRBJ1-6, with 7 bases lining up with TRBD1. Germline V CDR1 and CDR2: SGHNT, YENEEA. The CDR3 has 14 residues. After removal of 5 bases from V and 7 bases from J, the junction contained 5 bases not matched to a gene. CDR3 sequence (DNA): TGTGCCAGCAGCGACAGGGTTTTAAATTCACCCCTCCACTTT. It translates to CASSDRVLNSPLHF.

The chain combines TRBV6-4 with TRBJ2-3; possible D gene TRBD2, 5 bases. This CDR3 contains 15 residues. From germline, CDR1 is MRHNA and CDR2 SNTAGT. V gave up 6 bases and J gave up 0 bases, with 13 bases separating them. The CDR3: CASSPRGSSTDTQYF. The CDR3 nucleotides are TGTGCCAGCAGCCCCCGCGGGTCTAGCACAGATACGCAGTATTTT.

This chain joins TRBV10-3 and TRBJ2-7, with D possibly matching TRBD2 (5 bases). Germline V CDR1 and CDR2: ENHRY, SYGVKD. V was shortened by 7 bases and J by 1 base, with 14 bases between the two germline ends. The CDR3 extends over 14 amino acids. The CDR3 here is CAIKADGGSYEQYF. The CDR3 DNA sequence: TGTGCCATCAAAGCGGACGGTGGGTCCTACGAGCAGTACTTC.

The rearrangement uses TRBV7-9 and TRBJ2-2; no firm D call. This CDR3 has 15 residues. Germline values: CDR1 SEHNR, CDR2 FQNEAQ (reference sequence). Trimming took off 1 base at V and 4 bases at J, with 10 bases between the two ends. CDR3 residues: CASSLVEVRTGELFF. Here the CDR3 DNA reads TGTGCCAGCAGCTTAGTTGAGGTGCGCACCGGGGAGCTGTTTTTT.

This rearrangement joins TRBV5-4 to TRBJ2-3, with 8 bases lining up with TRBD1. The CDR3 contains 15 residues. CDR1 and CDR2 (germline): SGHNT, YYREEE (reference sequence). V was clipped by 0 bases and J by 1 base; unmatched bases: 1. The CDR3 protein is CASSLGGQGTDTQYF. In DNA form, the CDR3 reads TGTGCCAGCAGCTTGGGGGGACAGGGCACAGATACGCAGTATTTT. Full variable domain (remainder filled in from reference TRBV5-4 and TRBJ2-3): ETGVTQSPTHLIKTRGQQVTLRCSSQSGHNTVSWYQQALGQGPQFIFQYYREEENGRGNFPPRFSGLQFPNYSSELNVNALELDDSALYLCASSLGGQGTDTQYFGPGTRLTVL.

J is TRBJ2-3 and V is TRBV6-5; 8 nucleotides agree with TRBD2. This CDR3 region has 16 residues. The germline V gene encodes CDR1 MNHEY and CDR2 SVGAGI. J was trimmed by 5 bases and V by 0 bases; bases with no gene match: 7. This chain's CDR3 is CASSYSTGGPEDTQYF. DNA for the CDR3: TGTGCCAGCAGTTACTCTACGGGGGGGCCAGAAGATACGCAGTATTTT.

The chain is built from TRBV18 and TRBJ2-3; TRBD2 agrees at 10 bases. Trimming cost V 3 bases and J 1 base; bases outside gene matches: 1. CDR1 KGHSH and CDR2 LQKENI come from the germline V gene. The CDR3 is made up of 15 amino acids. In nucleotides, the CDR3 is TGTGCCAGCTCACCTCTAGCGGGGGGCACAGATACGCAGTATTTT. Protein product: CASSPLAGGTDTQYF.

This chain uses TRBV6-1 with TRBJ1-5; 8 bases fit TRBD1. This CDR3 spans 16 amino acids. V trimming: 0 bases; J trimming: 4 bases; junction bases outside the gene matches: 5. Germline V gives CDR1 MNHNS, CDR2 SASEGT. The CDR3, as DNA: TGTGCCAGCAGTGAAGCGCGGAGGACAGGGAATCAGCCCCAGCATTTT. Translated, it gives CASSEARRTGNQPQHF.

The chain links TRBV28 to TRBJ1-1, with D perhaps TRBD1 (6 bases). The CDR3 has 14 residues. V was shortened by 8 bases and J by 1 base, with 14 bases between the two germline ends. Germline V gene lookup returns CDR1 MDHEN and CDR2 SYDVKM. CDR3 region: CASGGGQANTEAFF. In nucleotides, the CDR3 is TGTGCCAGCGGGGGGGGGCAGGCGAACACTGAAGCTTTCTTT.

CDR3 residues: CASSLRIAGGSTDTQYF. DNA for the CDR3: TGCGCCAGCAGCTTGAGGATTGCGGGGGGTAGCACAGATACGCAGTATTTT. The V and J genes are TRBV5-1 and TRBJ2-3; 8 positions agree with TRBD2. Germline assignment: CDR1 SGHRS and CDR2 YFSETQ. This CDR3 comprises 17 residues. The V gene end was trimmed by 1 base and the J gene end by 0 bases; junction bases not matched to a gene: 7.

The chain links TRBV13 to TRBJ1-2; TRBD1 agrees at 8 bases. The CDR3 contains 15 residues. CDR1 PRHDT and CDR2 FYEKMQ come from the germline V gene (reference sequence). With 1 base clipped from V and 3 bases from J, the junction kept 4 bases outside the gene matches. CDR3 residues: CASSLATGAYYGYTF. The CDR3 nucleotides read TGTGCCAGCAGCTTAGCGACAGGGGCGTACTATGGCTACACCTTC.

The count of this clone is one. The chain employs TRBV5-1 and TRBJ2-3; possibly TRBD2 for D (5 bases). The CDR3 extends over 16 amino acids. Trimming removed 3 bases at V and 0 bases at J, with 14 bases between. Per germline, CDR1 SGHRS and CDR2 YFSETQ. CDR3 region: CASSSGGSPSTDTQYF. As DNA, the CDR3 is TGCGCCAGCAGCTCAGGCGGGTCACCAAGCACAGATACGCAGTATTTT. Supplemented by reference TRBV5-1 and TRBJ2-3, the full variable domain reads KAGVTQTPRYLIKTRGQQVTLSCSPISGHRSVSWYQQTPGQGLQFLFEYFSETQRNKGNFPGRFSGRQFSNSRSEMNVSTLELGDSALYLCASSSGGSPSTDTQYFGPGTRLTVL.

This chain joins TRBV7-3 and TRBJ1-2; D possibly corresponds to TRBD1 (5 bases). This CDR3 comprises 15 residues. Per germline, CDR1 SGHTA and CDR2 FQGTGA. Trimming took off 2 bases at V and 6 bases at J, with 16 bases between the two ends. CDR3 bases: TGTGCCAGCAGCTTAGGTTCGAGCCGGGGGGATGGCTACACCTTC. Protein sequence: CASSLGSSRGDGYTF.

This sequence joins TRBV30 and TRBJ1-1; perhaps TRBD1 as D (6 bases). The V gene's germline CDR1 is GTSNPN and CDR2 SVGIG (reference sequence). The V and J ends lost 2 bases and 4 bases respectively, with 14 bases between them. The CDR3 totals 14 residues. The CDR3 DNA sequence: TGTGCCTGGAGTCGGGGGGGCGCTAGCACTGAAGCTTTCTTT. Amino acids: CAWSRGGASTEAFF.

A note on this clone: The sample has other DNA sequences that encode this CDR3 too. The chain joins TRBV7-2 to TRBJ1-2, with 7 bases identical to TRBD1. This CDR3 region has 14 residues. The germline V gene encodes CDR1 SGHTA and CDR2 FQGNSA. The V gene end was trimmed by 5 bases and the J gene end by 2 bases; junction bases not matched to a gene: 5. The CDR3 DNA is TGTGCCAGCAGCCCTCGACAGGGAAACTATGGCTACACCTTC. This codes for CASSPRQGNYGYTF.

This CDR3 reads CASSGGQGADYGYTF. The CDR3 nucleotides read TGTGCCAGCAGCGGGGGACAGGGGGCGGACTATGGCTACACCTTC. The V gene is TRBV9, the J gene TRBJ1-2; 12 positions match TRBD1. V lost 3 bases, J lost 3 bases, and 3 bases stayed unmatched. Germline V gene sequence: CDR1 SGDLS, CDR2 YYNGEE. This CDR3 has 15 amino acids.

This rearrangement joins TRBV11-1 to TRBJ2-1; the match to TRBD2 covers 14 bases. V shed 5 bases and J 5 bases; nucleotides not matched to a gene: 8. The CDR3 has 17 amino acids. Per the germline V gene, CDR1 is SGHAT and CDR2 is FQDESV (reference sequence). CDR3: CASSPGLAGGIDNEQFF. CDR3 bases: TGTGCCAGCAGCCCCGGACTAGCGGGGGGAATAGACAATGAGCAGTTCTTC.

The CDR3 bases are TGTGCCACCAGCAGAGTGGGACAGGGAACCTACGAGCAGTACTTC. It is translated as CATSRVGQGTYEQYF. The chain combines TRBV15 with TRBJ2-7; 9 bases are shared with TRBD1. Germline V gene lookup returns CDR1 LNHNV and CDR2 YYDKDF (reference sequence). CDR3 length equals 15 residues. The V gene end was trimmed by 1 base and the J gene end by 2 bases; junction bases not matched to a gene: 3.

The chain has TRBV19 and TRBJ1-1, with 7 bases that match TRBD1. The CDR3 contains 14 residues. Per the germline V gene, CDR1 is LNHDA and CDR2 is SQIVND (reference sequence). The trim removed 3 bases at V and 4 bases at J, leaving 5 bases unmatched. CDR3 sequence (DNA): TGTGCCAGTAGTATGTCAGGGGGGATCACTGAAGCTTTCTTT. This encodes CASSMSGGITEAFF.

The chain has TRBV30 and TRBJ2-7, with D perhaps TRBD1 (5 bases). CDR1 GTSNPN and CDR2 SVGIG come from the germline V gene (reference sequence). V was trimmed by 5 bases and J by 6 bases, leaving 14 bases between them. This CDR3 has 12 amino acids. Here the CDR3 DNA reads TGTGCCTGGGGGCGACAGTTGGGCGAGCAGTACTTC. Translating it yields CAWGRQLGEQYF.

The V and J genes are TRBV21-1 and TRBJ2-5; the table's D call of TRBD2 was not tested on the DNA. TRBV21-1 counts as a pseudogene. This CDR3 contains 16 residues. The CDR3 nucleotides are TGTGCCAGCGGGCAAATACTAGCGGGGGCGGAAGAGACCCAGTACTTC. Translation: CASGQILAGAEETQYF.

The rearrangement links TRBV7-9 to TRBJ1-2, with D perhaps matching TRBD1 (5 bases). V was shortened by 5 bases and J by 9 bases, with 19 bases between the two germline ends. The germline gives CDR1 SEHNR, CDR2 FQNEAQ (reference sequence). The CDR3 spans 14 residues. This chain's CDR3 is CASSHATGEASYTF. CDR3 nucleotides: TGTGCCAGCAGCCACGCTACGGGGGAGGCCAGCTACACCTTC.

This clone appeared a few times. The V and J genes are TRBV25-1 and TRBJ1-3, with D tentatively TRBD1 (5 bases). Germline-derived CDR1 and CDR2 are MGHDK and SYGVNS. V lost 1 base and J lost 13, with 11 bases in between. CDR3 size: 12 residues. The CDR3 reads CASSESETEIYF. The CDR3 DNA follows: TGTGCCAGCAGTGAATCGGAGACAGAGATATATTTT. Full variable domain (missing parts from reference TRBV25-1 and TRBJ1-3): EADIYQTPRYLVIGTGKKITLECSQTMGHDKMYWYQQDPGMELHLIHYSYGVNSTEKGDLSSESTVSRIRTEHFPLTLESARPSHTSQYLCASSESETEIYFGEGSWLTVV.

The rearrangement joins TRBV10-1 to TRBJ1-1, with D unclear. Trimming stripped 2 bases from V and 0 bases from J, with 4 bases between. CDR3 length: 13 amino acids. Germline V gene sequence: CDR1 WNHNN, CDR2 SYGVQD (reference sequence). As DNA, the CDR3 is TGCGCCAGCAGTGAGGACATGAACACTGAAGCTTTCTTT. The encoded protein is CASSEDMNTEAFF.

This clone was seen once. CDR3 bases: TGTGCCAGCAGTTCTCAGGACTACACTGAAGCTTTCTTT. As protein: CASSSQDYTEAFF. The chain couples TRBV2 to TRBJ1-1; D gene uncertain. The CDR3 spans 13 residues. Trimming shortened V by 5 bases and J by 3 bases, and 10 bases separated the two germline ends. The germline V gene has CDR1 SNHLY and CDR2 FYNNEI.